The clone carrying this T cell receptor (beta chain) showed up just a few times. Its antigen is still unknown. Sequence at one end of the junction differs from germline and may be a read error. Co-extraction yielded RNA and DNA from around 18-30 mg of unsorted bulk tissue. Patients in the cohort were treatment-naive and living with chronic HBV infection. A primer matching the constant region was used to make TCR beta cDNA from 500 to 650 ng of total RNA. Three rounds of nested multiplex PCR with slightly modified ARM-PCR produced TCR beta libraries. Both of the initial two PCR rounds ran for roughly 11 cycles and employed TRBV1-TRBV30 forward primers alongside a C-beta reverse primer. Each CDR3 protein gets one entry after TCRdb re-called the multiplex PCR reads with MiXCR. The sample consists of just under 95,000 distinct CDR3 sequences, 65% to 70% of them appearing once. This sample stems from a study of tumor-infiltrating lymphocytes in primary liver carcinoma. Study details: Each of the growths was stage T1-T3 N0M0, extending 4.2 to 10 cm across. Study results and limitations: Blood had a significantly lower top-250-clone fraction than tumors did (p = 0.039). Tumor-adjacent and tumor-blood pairs showed less overlap than tumor region pairs.

This CDR3 is 15 amino acids long. Germline V gene lookup returns CDR1 SGHAT and CDR2 FQDESV (reference sequence). This chain links TRBV11-1 with TRBJ2-1, with 10 bases matching TRBD2. This clonotype was sampled from a man between 35 and 55 years old with primary liver carcinoma and hepatitis B virus infection. The sequencing input was tumor-adjacent normal liver tissue. The DNA of the CDR3 is TGTGCCAGCAGATCATGGACTAGCGGATTCAATGTGCAGTTCTTC. It translates to CASRSWTSGFNVQFF. Full variable domain (missing parts from reference TRBV11-1 and TRBJ2-1): EAEVAQSPRYKITEKSQAVAFWCDPISGHATLYWYRQILGQGPELLVQFQDESVVDDSQLPKDRFSAERLKGVDSTLKIQPAELGDSAMYLCASRSWTSGFNVQFFGPGTRLTVL.